A single T cell receptor (beta chain) is shown here with its context. Its antigen is still unknown. There are no base qualities to consult, and no much larger clone falls within one base. This entry belongs to a study of cytomegalovirus exposure and HLA in healthy donors (TCRdb year 2017). Some background on the complete study: According to an earlier analysis of 587 of the donors, about 179 million T cells yielded approximately 120 million unique TCR beta sequences and approximately 300 Gb of sequence data. About 280 gigabases of sequencing data and approximately 85 million unique TCR sequences were included in an early release covering around 600 HLA-typed donors. Among the approximately 400 genotyped donors, approximately 77% belonged to the genetic ancestry cluster associated with self-reported Caucasian donors. The study was designed to test whether signatures of past pathogen exposure could be identified by cataloging public T cell receptors. The study used immunosequencing to profile the T cell repertoires of some 600 subjects and linked those repertoires to cytomegalovirus serostatus. Besides the first cohort of around 670 subjects, a separate validation cohort made up of over a hundred different subjects was used. To predict cytomegalovirus infection status, the study combined high-throughput TCR immunosequencing, statistical association of individual TCRs with disease status, and machine learning. A later analysis re-analyzed previously published TCR beta repertoires from roughly 690 donors and added high-resolution HLA genotyping to study TCR occurrence patterns. The later analysis used no new phenotypic data to find candidate immune exposures, relying instead on TCR beta sequences and their occurrence across donors. To decide whether each TCR beta V gene segment behaved as functional or pseudogenic, an earlier analysis of over 500 of the donors relied on high-throughput TCR beta sequencing. Donor age, sex, ethnicity and CMV serostatus were compiled alongside the repertoire data. Genome-wide SNP genotypes for about 55% of the roughly 670 donors were used in a later genetic analysis, which treated that subset as a discovery cohort. Every repertoire in the discovery cohort had been generated on one and the same sequencing platform. Class I and class II HLA loci were covered by the typing at four-digit resolution. The number of donors typed differed by locus, with roughly 620-640 for A, B, C, DRB1 and DQB1, more than 500 for DQA1, about 610 for DPA1, and some 440 for DPB1. About five DR-DQ haplotypes were handled as single units for association and clustering because linkage in the cohort was strong. Among roughly 370 genotyped donors of the cohort, an average of 235,054 unique TCR beta nucleotide sequences were sequenced per donor, 15% to 20% of them non-productive. What the work shows at the level of the full study, not this receptor alone: According to a later analysis, TCR association rates differed among HLA loci, with DRB1 alleles showing the most associated TCRs and HLA-C alleles showing the fewest. A further reported finding was that TCR beta sequences accurately predicted the HLA-A and HLA-B alleles for most subjects in the first cohort. The 87-base-pair reads could not distinguish some IMGT-functional V segments, including TRBV6-2 and TRBV6-3, so those segments were excluded. Broadly in line with IMGT annotations, most TCR beta V segments showed up in productive rearrangements about 87% or about 30% of the time in an earlier analysis of 587 of the donors. A group of highly shared sequence variants was considered likely to be a technical artifact of the sequencing pipeline. A later analysis reported that several top co-occurrence clusters appeared linked to parvovirus B19, influenza, CMV and Epstein-Barr virus. In both the original and validation cohorts, the classifier was reported to diagnose cytomegalovirus status with high specificity and sensitivity. Seventeen rarely observed V segments, including chromosome 9 orphons, were excluded from the earlier analysis of a few hundred of the donors because counts were too low. In a later analysis, HLA-associated TCR beta chains showed more clonal expansion and lower generation probabilities than non-associated chains that were equally common. A few of the identified cytomegalovirus-associated TCR beta chains were confirmed in vitro to be specific for cytomegalovirus antigens. Assigning TCR associations to individual alleles was difficult when HLA alleles, especially DR and DQ, strongly co-occurred. While some public TCRs were present in many individuals, most TCR sequences turned up only very rarely across donors. In a later genetic analysis, fewer N-insertions in productive TCRs were reported among donors in an Asian-associated ancestry cluster than the roughly 640-donor mean. Linkage disequilibrium might explain the correlated functional status among segregating V segments, but an unknown experimental factor could not be excluded. CMV serostatus was the only immune exposure information available for the cohort. A later analysis associated around 16,000 TCR beta sequences with specific HLA alleles at a false discovery rate of 0.05. A later analysis found that most CMV-associated TCR beta chains appeared HLA-restricted, with HLA associations seemingly driven largely by CMV exposure. Because HLA typing was unavailable for some donors at each locus, only the typed subset was used in association tests. The study gave a list of over 150 TCR beta chains associated with cytomegalovirus. According to the authors, the approach could potentially be generalized to other disease states and immunological phenotypes. The cohort was sequenced for TCR beta chains only, and without alpha or paired-chain data the features that could be detected were limited. V-gene and J-gene trimming of TCR beta chains was associated with a missense DCLRE1C variant in a later genetic analysis, and the association was replicated in an independent cohort. Sequencing depth was assumed to be roughly uniform across donors in the presence/absence analyses, though that assumption may not hold.

The cohort was made up of 500 to 850 healthy bone marrow donors. All cohort members were sampled while nominally healthy, although unrecorded immune exposures were likely present. The donor was CMV seronegative and was included in the group of a few hundred seronegative cohort members. Every donor gave a peripheral blood sample, and the peripheral blood mononuclear cells from that sample were used for TCR beta sequencing. Genomic DNA extraction from the blood cell samples was performed with the Qiagen DNeasy Blood Extraction Kit. Library preparation was by the immunoSEQ multiplex PCR assay. For the multiplex PCR, a mixture combining 60 forward primers for TCR Vbeta segments and 13 reverse primers for TCR Jbeta segments was used. A multiplex PCR assay on genomic DNA amplified the CDR3 region of rearranged TCR beta genes. The Illumina HiSeq System was used to sequence the amplified TCR beta libraries as 87-base-pair reads. On the authors' methods: A later analysis tallied roughly 80 million unique TCR beta chains across the approximately 670 repertoires, and around 10 million of those chains were shared by two or more donors. A nearest-neighbor algorithm error-corrected the raw reads and collapsed the reads into unique sequences, merging closely related sequences to remove PCR and sequencing errors. Alignment of CDR3 sequences to IMGT reference sequences was used to assign V, D and J gene segments. For a sequence to be retained, at least a six-nucleotide match to both a V gene segment and a J gene segment was required. Rearrangements were called productive when the CDR3 lacked stop codons and stayed in frame with V and J; all others were non-productive. Following IMGT convention, CDR3 was defined as the stretch from the second conserved V-encoded cysteine up to the conserved J-encoded phenylalanine. The earlier analysis of more than 450 of the donors excluded sequences that lacked an unambiguous match to a single V gene segment. In an earlier analysis of several hundred of the donors, a V segment was called functional when productive rearrangements were above 56.7%, and segregating when the standard deviation between donors exceeded 5%. A statistical classification framework was developed to diagnose cytomegalovirus status using the catalog of TCR beta chain sequences. A later analysis assigned V and J genes by comparing TCR nucleotide sequences with IMGT/GENE-DB human TR gene sequences. Using the TCRdist pipeline, a later analysis assigned CDR3 sequences along with most-parsimonious VDJ recombination scenarios. In a later analysis, each TCR beta chain was defined by its CDR3 amino acid sequence together with its V-gene family, and reads without a unique V-gene family were excluded. As a way to deal with suspected cross-contamination and a sequencing artifact, a later analysis dropped under 600 nucleotide sequences that were highly shared and had low generation probability. In a later analysis, a clonal expansion index was calculated for each public chain from normalized within-repertoire ranks of inferred template counts. A later analysis computed generation probabilities with a VDJ recombination model fitted to out-of-frame rearrangements, and checked the results against IGoR. Hypergeometric tests were used in a later analysis to score TCR-TCR, TCR-HLA and TCR-CMV co-occurrence, with a repertoire-size bias correction applied to the TCR pairs. False discovery rates were estimated in a later analysis by permuting HLA or CMV assignments 20 times. In a later analysis, co-occurring TCRs were grouped using DBSCAN, with TCRdist sequence similarity added in when clustering inside HLA-allele-positive subsets. For co-occurrence clustering, repertoires with fewer than 30,000 or more than 120,000 public chains were excluded, along with about five repertoires with anomalous nucleotide sharing. TCRdb provides this immuneACCESS table in a form limited to in-frame rearrangements. Some clones are lacking; in checked studies, under half of them reflect an unresolved V gene, and why the rest are absent is not known. V and J calls and clone size are those listed in that table; D and trimming were worked out from the DNA. This sample has 140,000 to 150,000 clones in its table, and 77% of those were observed once. The ten largest clones capture around 3.6% of the sample.

V and J are trimmed by 5 bases and 5 bases, and the gene matches miss 7 bases of the junction. The CDR3, from cysteine to phenylalanine, totals 15 residues. Of the read, only the CDR3 DNA is kept; its 45 bases are in frame from base 1. The germline V gene encodes CDR1 MNHEY and CDR2 SMNVEV (reference sequence). The TCR originated in a male donor in good health and CMV-seronegative. The sequencing sample was made of PBMCs. This chain is built from TRBV27 and TRBJ2-5, with 11 junctional bases fitting TRBD1. The nucleotide sequence is given as TGTGCCAGCAGTCGGGGGACAGGGGGTCAGGAGACCCAGTACTTC. Its protein product is CASSRGTGGQETQYF.